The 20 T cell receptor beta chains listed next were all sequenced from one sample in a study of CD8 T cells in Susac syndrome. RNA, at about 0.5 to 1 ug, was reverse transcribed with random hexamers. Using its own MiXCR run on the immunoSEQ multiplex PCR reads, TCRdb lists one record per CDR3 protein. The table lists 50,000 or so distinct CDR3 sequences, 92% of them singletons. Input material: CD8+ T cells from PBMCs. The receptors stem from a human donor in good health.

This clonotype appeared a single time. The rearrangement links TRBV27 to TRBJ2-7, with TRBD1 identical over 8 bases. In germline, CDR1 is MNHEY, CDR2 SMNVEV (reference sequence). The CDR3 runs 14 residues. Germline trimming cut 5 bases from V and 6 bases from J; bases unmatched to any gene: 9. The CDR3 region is CASSHGQGAIEQYF. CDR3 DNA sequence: TGTGCCAGCAGTCACGGACAGGGAGCGATCGAGCAGTACTTC.

The CDR3 region has the DNA TGTGCCAGCAGTTACTCGATGGGACACCACACCGGGGAGCTGTTTTTT. Translated, it gives CASSYSMGHHTGELFF. The genes are TRBV6-5 and TRBJ2-2, with D possibly being TRBD1 (6 bases). CDR3 length equals 16 residues. Between the trimmed V and J ends, which lost 0 bases and 3 bases, there was a span of 11 bases. The V gene's germline CDR1 is MNHEY and CDR2 SVGAGI.

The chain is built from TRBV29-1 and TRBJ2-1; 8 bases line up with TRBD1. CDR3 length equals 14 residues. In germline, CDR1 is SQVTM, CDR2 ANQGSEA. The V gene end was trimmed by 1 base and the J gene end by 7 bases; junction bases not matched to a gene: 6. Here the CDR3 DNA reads TGCAGCGTTGAAGTACAGGGGGTGGGAAATGAGCAGTTCTTC. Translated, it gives CSVEVQGVGNEQFF.

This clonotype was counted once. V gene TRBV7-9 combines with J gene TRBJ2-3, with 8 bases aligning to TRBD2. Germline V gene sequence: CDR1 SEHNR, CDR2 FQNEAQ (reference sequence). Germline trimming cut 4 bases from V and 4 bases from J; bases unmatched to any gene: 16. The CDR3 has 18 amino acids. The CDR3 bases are TGTGCCAGCAGCTCTCCCCCGAGGAGGAGCGGGAGCTCAGATACGCAGTATTTT. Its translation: CASSSPPRRSGSSDTQYF.

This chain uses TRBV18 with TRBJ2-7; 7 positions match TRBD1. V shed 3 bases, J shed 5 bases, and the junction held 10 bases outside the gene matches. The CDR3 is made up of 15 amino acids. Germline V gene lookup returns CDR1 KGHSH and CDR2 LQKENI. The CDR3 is CASSPSTGRRDEQYF. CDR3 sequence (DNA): TGTGCCAGCTCACCGTCGACAGGGAGAAGGGACGAGCAGTACTTC.

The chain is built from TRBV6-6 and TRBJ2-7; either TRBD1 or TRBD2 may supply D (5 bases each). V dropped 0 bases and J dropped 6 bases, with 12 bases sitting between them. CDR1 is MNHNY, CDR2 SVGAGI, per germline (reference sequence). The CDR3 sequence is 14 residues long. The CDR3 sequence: CASSYSGGLLEQYF. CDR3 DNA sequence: TGTGCCAGCAGTTACTCTGGGGGTTTGCTCGAGCAGTACTTC.

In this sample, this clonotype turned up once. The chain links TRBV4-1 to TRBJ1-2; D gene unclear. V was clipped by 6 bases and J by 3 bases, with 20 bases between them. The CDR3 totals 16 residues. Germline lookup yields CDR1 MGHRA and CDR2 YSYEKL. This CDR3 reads CASRTIISTVDYGYTF. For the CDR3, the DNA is TGCGCCAGCAGGACGATAATATCAACGGTAGACTATGGCTACACCTTC.

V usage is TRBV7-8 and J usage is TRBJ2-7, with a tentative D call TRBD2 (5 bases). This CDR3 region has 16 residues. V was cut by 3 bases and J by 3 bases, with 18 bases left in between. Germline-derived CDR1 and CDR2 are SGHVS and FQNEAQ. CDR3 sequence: CASSFSTEGQFYEQYF. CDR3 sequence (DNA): TGTGCCAGCAGCTTCTCGACTGAGGGCCAATTCTACGAGCAGTACTTC.

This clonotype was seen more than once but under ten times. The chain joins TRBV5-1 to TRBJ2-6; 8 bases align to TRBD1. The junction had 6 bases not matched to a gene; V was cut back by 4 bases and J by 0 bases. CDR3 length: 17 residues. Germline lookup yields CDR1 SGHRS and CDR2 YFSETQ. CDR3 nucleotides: TGCGCCAGCAGCCTGTCGGGACAGGTCTCTGGGGCCAACGTCCTGACTTTC. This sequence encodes CASSLSGQVSGANVLTF.

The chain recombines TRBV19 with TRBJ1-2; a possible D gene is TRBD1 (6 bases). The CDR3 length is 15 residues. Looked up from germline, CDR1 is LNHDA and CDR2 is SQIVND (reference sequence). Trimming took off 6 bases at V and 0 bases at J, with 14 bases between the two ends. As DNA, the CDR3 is TGTGCCAGTAGGTCCCGGGACATAGCTAACTATGGCTACACCTTC. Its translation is CASRSRDIANYGYTF.

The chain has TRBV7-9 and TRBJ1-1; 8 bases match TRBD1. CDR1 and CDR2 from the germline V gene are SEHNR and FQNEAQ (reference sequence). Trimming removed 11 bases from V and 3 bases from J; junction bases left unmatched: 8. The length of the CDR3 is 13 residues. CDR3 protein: CAAKGGQDTEAFF. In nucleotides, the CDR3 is TGTGCCGCCAAAGGGGGACAGGACACTGAAGCTTTCTTT. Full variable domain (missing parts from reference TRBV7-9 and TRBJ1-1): DTGVSQNPRHKITKRGQNVTFRCDPISEHNRLYWYRQTLGQGPEFLTYFQNEAQLEKSRLLSDRFSAERPKGSFSTLEIQRTEQGDSAMYLCAAKGGQDTEAFFGQGTRLTVV.

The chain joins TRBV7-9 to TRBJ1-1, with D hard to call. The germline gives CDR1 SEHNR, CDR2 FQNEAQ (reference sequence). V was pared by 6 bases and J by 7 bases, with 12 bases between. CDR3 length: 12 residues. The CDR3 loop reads CASSSGRIEAFF. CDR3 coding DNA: TGTGCCAGCAGTTCCGGGCGTATTGAAGCTTTCTTT.

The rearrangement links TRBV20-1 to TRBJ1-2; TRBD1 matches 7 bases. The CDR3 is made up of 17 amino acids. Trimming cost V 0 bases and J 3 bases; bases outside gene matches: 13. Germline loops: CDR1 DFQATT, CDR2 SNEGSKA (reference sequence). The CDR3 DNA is TGCAGTGCTAGAGAAAAAGGGGGTACAGGGGCCTACTATGGCTACACCTTC. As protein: CSAREKGGTGAYYGYTF.

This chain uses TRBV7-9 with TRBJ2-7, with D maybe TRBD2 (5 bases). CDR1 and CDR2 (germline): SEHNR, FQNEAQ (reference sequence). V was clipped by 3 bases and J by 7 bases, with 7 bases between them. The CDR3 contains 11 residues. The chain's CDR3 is CASSFGGEQYF. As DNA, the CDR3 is TGTGCCAGCAGCTTCGGAGGTGAGCAGTACTTC.

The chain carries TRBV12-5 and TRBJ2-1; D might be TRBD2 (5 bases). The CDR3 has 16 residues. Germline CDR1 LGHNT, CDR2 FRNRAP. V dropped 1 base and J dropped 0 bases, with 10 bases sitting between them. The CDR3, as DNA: TGTGCTAGTGGTTTGGCCGGACTTAGCTCCTACAATGAGCAGTTCTTC. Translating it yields CASGLAGLSSYNEQFF.

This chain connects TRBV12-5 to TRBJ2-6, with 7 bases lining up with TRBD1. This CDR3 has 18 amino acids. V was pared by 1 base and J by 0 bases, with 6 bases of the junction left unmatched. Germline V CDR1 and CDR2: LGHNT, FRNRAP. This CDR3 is CASGLDDRVFSGANVLTF. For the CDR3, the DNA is TGTGCTAGTGGTTTGGATGACAGGGTCTTCTCTGGGGCCAACGTCCTGACTTTC.

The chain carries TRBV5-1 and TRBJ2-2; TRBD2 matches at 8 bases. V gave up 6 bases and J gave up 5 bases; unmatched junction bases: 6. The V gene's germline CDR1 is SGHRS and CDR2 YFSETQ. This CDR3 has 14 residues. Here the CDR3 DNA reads TGCGCCAGCAATCTCCAGCGGGAGACCGGGGAGCTGTTTTTT. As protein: CASNLQRETGELFF.

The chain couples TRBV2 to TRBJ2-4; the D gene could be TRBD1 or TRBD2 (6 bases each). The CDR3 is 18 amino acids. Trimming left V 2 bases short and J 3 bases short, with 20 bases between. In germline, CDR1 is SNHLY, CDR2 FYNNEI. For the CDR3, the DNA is TGTGCCAGCAGTGAATTTTGGCGGCGGGAAGGGGGCAAAAACATTCAGTACTTC. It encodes CASSEFWRREGGKNIQYF.

As DNA, the CDR3 is TGTGCCAGCAGCCTAACGGACGGCCACCTAAGCACAGATACGCAGTATTTT. Its translation: CASSLTDGHLSTDTQYF. The gene calls are TRBV7-9 and TRBJ2-3; D uncertain. The CDR3 spans 17 residues. Deletions cut 5 bases from V and 0 bases from J, with 18 bases between. Germline V lookup: CDR1 SEHNR, CDR2 FQNEAQ (reference sequence).

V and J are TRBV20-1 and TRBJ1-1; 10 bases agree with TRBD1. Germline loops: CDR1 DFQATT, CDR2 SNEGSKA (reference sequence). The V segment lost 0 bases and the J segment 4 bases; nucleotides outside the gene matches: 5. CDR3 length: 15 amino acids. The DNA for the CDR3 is TGCAGTGCTAGAGAGGGGGGGACAGGGGCCACTGAAGCTTTCTTT. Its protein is CSAREGGTGATEAFF.